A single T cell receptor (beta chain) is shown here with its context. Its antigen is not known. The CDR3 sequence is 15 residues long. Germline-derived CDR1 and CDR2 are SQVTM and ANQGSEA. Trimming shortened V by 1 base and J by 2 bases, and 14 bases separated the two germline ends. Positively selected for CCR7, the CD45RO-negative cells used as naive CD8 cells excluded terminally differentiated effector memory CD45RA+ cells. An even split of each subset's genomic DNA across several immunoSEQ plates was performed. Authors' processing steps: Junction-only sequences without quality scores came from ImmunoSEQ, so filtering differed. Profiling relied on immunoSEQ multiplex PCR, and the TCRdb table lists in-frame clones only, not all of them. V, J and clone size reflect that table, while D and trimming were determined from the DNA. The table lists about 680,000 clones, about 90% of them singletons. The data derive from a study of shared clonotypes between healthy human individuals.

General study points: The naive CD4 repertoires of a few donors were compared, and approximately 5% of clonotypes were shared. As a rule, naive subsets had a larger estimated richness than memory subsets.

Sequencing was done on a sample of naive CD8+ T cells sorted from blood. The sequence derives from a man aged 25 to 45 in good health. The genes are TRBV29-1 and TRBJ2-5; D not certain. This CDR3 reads CSVEVRWPTQETQYF. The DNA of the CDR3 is TGCAGCGTTGAAGTTCGCTGGCCTACTCAAGAGACCCAGTACTTC. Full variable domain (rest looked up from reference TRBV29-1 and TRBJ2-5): SAVISQKPSRDICQRGTSLTIQCQVDSQVTMMFWYRQQPGQSLTLIATANQGSEATYESGFVIDKFPISRPNLTFSTLTVSNMSPEDSSIYLCSVEVRWPTQETQYFGPGTRLLVL.